This is a list of T cell receptor beta chains from one sample in a study of cytomegalovirus exposure and HLA in healthy donors. Some clones are missing from TCRdb's copy, which holds only in-frame ones; the method was immunoSEQ multiplex PCR. The sample yields some 200,000 clones, 83% seen once. The source material was PBMCs. The source of these receptors is a girl aged 10 to 17 in good health and CMV-seronegative. Both conserved end residues are part of each CDR3. A D gene is named only where the DNA matches it firmly. Size is stated for part of the rows, as once, few or many counts, or as a class when the clone is expanded.

clone size | J gene | D gene | V gene | CDR3 DNA | CDR3 protein
NA | TRBJ1-2 | NA | TRBV6-5 | TGTGCCAGCAGGTCGGACAGCTTCTATGGCTACACCTTC | CASRSDSFYGYTF
NA | TRBJ2-1 | NA | TRBV9 | TGTGCCAGCAGCTCTCAGGGGGGACCCTACAATGAGCAGTTCTTC | CASSSQGGPYNEQFF
NA | TRBJ1-5 | NA | TRBV19 | TGTGCCAGTAGCCGTTTAGATAGCAATCAGCCCCAGCATTTT | CASSRLDSNQPQHF
NA | TRBJ1-5 | NA | TRBV4-1 | TGCGCCAGCAAAATACAGGTATCTGGCAATCAGCCCCAGCATTTT | CASKIQVSGNQPQHF
NA | TRBJ1-2 | NA | TRBV4-2 | TGTGCCAGCAGCCAAGATCAGGGGTCGACTAACTATGGCTACACCTTC | CASSQDQGSTNYGYTF
few | TRBJ2-7 | TRBD1 | TRBV7-9 | TGTGCCAGCAGCTTTGACAGGGTTCCCTACGAGCAGTACTTC | CASSFDRVPYEQYF
once | TRBJ1-1 | NA | TRBV9 | TGTGCCAGCGGGAGGGTTCCTGTGGGGGCTGAAGCTTTCTTT | CASGRVPVGAEAFF
NA | TRBJ1-2 | NA | TRBV6-6 | TGTGCCAGCACGGCCGTAAGACCGGGACAAATCTATGGCTACACCTTC | CASTAVRPGQIYGYTF
NA | TRBJ2-1 | NA | TRBV14 | TGTGCCAGCAGCCAATGGCGAGGGAATGAGCAGTTCTTC | CASSQWRGNEQFF
NA | TRBJ2-5 | TRBD1 | TRBV28 | TGTGCCAGCAGATACGGGACAGACCAAGAGACCCAGTACTTC | CASRYGTDQETQYF
NA | TRBJ1-2 | TRBD1 | TRBV27 | TGTGCCAGCAGTACACTCCTCCGGGACAGCAATGCTTATGGCTACACCTTC | CASSTLLRDSNAYGYTF
once | TRBJ2-3 | NA | TRBV5-5 | TGTGCCAGCAGCTTACCGACAGAACGCACAGATACGCAGTATTTT | CASSLPTERTDTQYF
NA | TRBJ1-5 | NA | TRBV29-1 | TGCAGCGTTGGGTACGGGGGTCAGCCCCAGCATTTT | CSVGYGGQPQHF
NA | TRBJ1-5 | TRBD1 | TRBV28 | TGTGCCAGCAGTACCTCCGGGACAGCAATGCCCCAGCATTTT | CASSTSGTAMPQHF
NA | TRBJ2-5 | TRBD2 | TRBV2 | TGTGCCAGGGGACTAGCGGGAAGGGAGACCCAGTACTTC | CARGLAGRETQYF
NA | TRBJ2-2 | TRBD2 | TRBV4-1 | TGCGCCAGCAGCGCCAGCGGGGGGCACACCGGGGAGCTGTTTTTT | CASSASGGHTGELFF
NA | TRBJ1-2 | NA | TRBV5-1 | TGCGCCAGCACCCTGGGTGACAGCCAATATGGCTACACCTTC | CASTLGDSQYGYTF
NA | TRBJ2-7 | NA | TRBV11-2 | TGTGCCAGCAGCCCCCTCGTAGGGGGATACGAGCAGTACTTC | CASSPLVGGYEQYF
NA | TRBJ2-7 | NA | TRBV10-3 | TGTGCCATCAGGGCGGGGCCTGGCTACGAGCAGTACTTC | CAIRAGPGYEQYF
NA | TRBJ2-1 | TRBD2 | TRBV5-1 | TGCGCCAGCAGCTGGAGATCCGGGACTAGGCACAATGAGCAGTTCTTC | CASSWRSGTRHNEQFF
NA | TRBJ2-5 | TRBD1 | TRBV28 | TGTGCCAGCAGTGAAATAGGACAGGGGCCCGGTGAGACCCAGTACTTC | CASSEIGQGPGETQYF
NA | TRBJ1-6 | TRBD1 | TRBV2 | TGTGCCAGCTCTAAACCGGGACAGGCAAGATCACCCCTCCACTTT | CASSKPGQARSPLHF
NA | TRBJ1-4 | TRBD1 | TRBV28 | TGTGCCAGCAGTACAACCGGGACAGGGGATGAAAAACTGTTTTTT | CASSTTGTGDEKLFF